This T cell receptor (beta chain) was sequenced during a study of blood T cell repertoires in COVID-19. Study-wide background: Specimens from acute and convalescent COVID-19 originated in the United States, Italy and Spain. PBMCs, B-cell-depleted T cells, or T cells provided the cDNA or gDNA that made up the material.

The CDR3 is made up of 16 amino acids. The germline CDR1 and CDR2 sequences are SNHLY and FYNNEI. Losses at the gene ends were 6 bases for V and 8 bases for J; bases not matched to a gene: 12. Participants reported their clinical history, and cohort assignment relied on those reports. Repertoires were generated with immunoSEQ multiplex PCR, while TCRdb's copy carries only in-frame clones and drops some. Of 200,000 to 250,000 clones listed, over 75% are singletons. This sequence originates from a woman younger than 45 who had been exposed to COVID-19. The material sequenced was PBMCs or T cells enriched from blood (not recorded which). J is TRBJ2-1 and V is TRBV2; 11 nucleotides line up with TRBD2. The CDR3 coding sequence is TGTGCCAGCAGCCCCCGACTAGCGGGGCTGACGGATGAGCAGTTCTTC. Its protein product is CASSPRLAGLTDEQFF.